This entry concerns a single T cell receptor beta chain. Its antigen remains unidentified. 5'RACE with constant-segment primers yielded barcoded, UMI-tagged TCR alpha and TCR beta cDNA libraries. TCRdb re-called the 5' RACE reads through MiXCR, storing one row per CDR3 protein. Among around 150,000 distinct CDR3 sequences listed, around a tenth were seen once. CDR1 and CDR2 from the germline V gene are MNHNS and SASEGT. The CDR3 consists of 16 residues. The ends were cut back, 5 bases at V and 1 base at J, with 17 bases in the middle. The source of the sample is a study of T-cell memory formation after mild COVID-19. Study-wide findings and caveats: Some clones that responded turned up in pre-infection memory, which suggests that cross-reactive memory joined in.

The V gene is TRBV6-1, the J gene TRBJ2-5; D not certain. The sample taken for sequencing was PBMCs or a T cell subset sorted from them (not recorded which). The origin of this receptor is a man younger than 35 who had mild COVID-19 (a few samples of this study predate the infection). Cell type and time point are not known. The DNA for the CDR3 is TGTGCCAGCAGTACCCGACACCTACATGTCCAAGAGACCCAGTACTTC. Translation: CASSTRHLHVQETQYF.